These 15 T cell receptor beta chains originate from one sample sequenced in a study of T-cell reconstitution after alpha-beta-depleted transplantation in children. Preparation of the TCRbeta library used unique molecular identifiers. MiXCR, run by TCRdb on the PCR reads, gives a single entry per CDR3 protein. In the table there are about 110,000 distinct CDR3 sequences, 5.5% to 6.5% of which are singletons. The specimen comprised PBMCs, mostly from graft donor cells, sampled 360 days after TCRalphabeta/CD19-depleted stem cell transplant. Receptors were obtained from a male patient aged 2-15 years who had a stem cell transplant for acute lymphoblastic leukemia, so the T cells may come from the graft donor.

This clonotype has at least ten counts. V gene TRBV29-1 combines with J gene TRBJ2-3; D not resolved. CDR1 is SQVTM and CDR2 is ANQGSEA in the germline V gene. CDR3 size: 10 residues. Trimming took off 6 bases at V and 6 bases at J, with 7 bases between the two ends. Here the CDR3 DNA reads TGCAGCGTGACGCGGGATACGCAGTATTTT. Its translation is CSVTRDTQYF.

This clonotype was recorded many times. The chain recombines TRBV18 with TRBJ1-1, with D possibly matching TRBD1 (6 bases). The CDR3 contains 12 residues. V lost 4 bases, J lost 4 bases, and 7 bases lay in between. Germline V gene data show CDR1 as KGHSH and CDR2 as LQKENI. Here the CDR3 reads CASSRTVTEAFF. CDR3 DNA: TGTGCCAGCTCACGGACAGTCACTGAAGCTTTCTTT.

The chain carries TRBV5-1 and TRBJ2-7; tentative D call: TRBD1 (6 bases). The CDR3 is made up of 14 amino acids. The ends were cut back, 4 bases at V and 3 bases at J, with 14 bases in the middle. CDR1 and CDR2 (germline): SGHRS, YFSETQ. The CDR3 protein is CASSGDILLYEQYF. DNA for the CDR3: TGCGCCAGCAGCGGGGACATTCTTCTCTACGAGCAGTACTTC.

V is TRBV21-1 and J is TRBJ2-2. TRBV21-1 is flagged as a pseudogene. This CDR3 is built from 14 residues. DNA of the CDR3: TGTGCCAGCAGCAAAGAGAGAGGAACCGGGGAGCTGTTTTTT. The encoded protein is CASSKERGTGELFF.

The chain couples TRBV7-9 to TRBJ2-4, with a weak D call TRBD1 (5 bases). V gave up 0 bases and J gave up 9 bases, with 12 bases separating them. This CDR3 is 14 amino acids long. In germline, CDR1 is SEHNR, CDR2 FQNEAQ (reference sequence). CDR3 amino acids: CASSLAAGYGIQYF. In nucleotides, the CDR3 is TGTGCCAGCAGCTTAGCGGCAGGGTATGGCATTCAGTACTTC.

This clonotype was counted at least ten times. The V gene is TRBV28, the J gene TRBJ1-5; no clear D gene. V was pared by 4 bases and J by 4 bases, with 5 bases between. Germline-derived CDR1 and CDR2 are MDHEN and SYDVKM. This CDR3 has 12 residues. The CDR3 nucleotides are TGTGCCAGCAGTTGGGGAAATCAGCCCCAGCATTTT. Translation: CASSWGNQPQHF.

About this clonotype itself: Germline is not matched at one junction end, which may reflect a read error. The rearrangement uses TRBV28 and TRBJ1-4; D not resolved. This CDR3 contains 15 residues. Germline loops: CDR1 MDHEN, CDR2 SYDVKM. CDR3 sequence: CASRTTDGPNGKLFF. The CDR3 nucleotides are TGTGCCAGCAGGACCACGGACGGACCTAATGGAAAACTGTTTTTT.

The table lists this clonotype with a few counts. This rearrangement joins TRBV9 to TRBJ1-6; D unclear. The CDR3 runs to 12 residues. V dropped 5 bases and J dropped 9 bases, with 9 bases sitting between them. Germline V gene lookup returns CDR1 SGDLS and CDR2 YYNGEE. The CDR3 coding sequence is TGTGCCAGCAGGAGTGGAGGTTCACCCCTCCACTTT. This codes for CASRSGGSPLHF.

This clonotype was counted ten times or more. The chain recombines TRBV4-1 with TRBJ2-6, with D perhaps matching TRBD1 (5 bases). Germline lookup yields CDR1 MGHRA and CDR2 YSYEKL. This CDR3 region has 15 residues. Trimming cost V 1 base and J 3 bases, with 7 bases left between them. In DNA form, the CDR3 reads TGCGCCAGCAGCCAAGCAGGGCATGGGGCCAACGTCCTGACTTTC. The encoded protein is CASSQAGHGANVLTF.

In this sample, this clonotype turned up a few times. The chain employs TRBV5-1 and TRBJ2-7, with D perhaps matching TRBD1 (6 bases). The germline V and J ends were trimmed by 4 bases and 7 bases, with 18 bases remaining between them. From germline, CDR1 is SGHRS and CDR2 YFSETQ. This CDR3 comprises 14 residues. CDR3 residues: CASSLKQGVREQYF. As DNA, the CDR3 is TGCGCCAGCAGCCTGAAACAGGGAGTGAGGGAGCAGTACTTC.

In this sample, this clonotype turned up a few times. The CDR3 protein is CASSPRTLSSGNTIYF. CDR3 nucleotide sequence: TGTGCCAGCTCACCAAGGACATTGAGCTCTGGAAACACCATATATTTT. The chain couples TRBV18 to TRBJ1-3, with D maybe TRBD1 (5 bases). This CDR3 is 16 amino acids long. Germline V gene data show CDR1 as KGHSH and CDR2 as LQKENI. The V gene lost 2 bases and the J gene lost 0 bases, with 11 bases spanning the gap.

The genes are TRBV7-9 and TRBJ2-5; D is undetermined. V was clipped by 2 bases and J by 3 bases, with 16 bases between them. The CDR3 contains 16 residues. Germline V gene sequence: CDR1 SEHNR, CDR2 FQNEAQ (reference sequence). DNA of the CDR3: TGTGCCAGCAGCTTACCCTCCCGGTCTCCAAAAGAGACCCAGTACTTC. Translation gives CASSLPSRSPKETQYF.

This clonotype was counted many times. This sequence joins TRBV5-1 and TRBJ2-3; D possibly uses TRBD1 or TRBD2 (5 bases each). Per the germline V gene, CDR1 is SGHRS and CDR2 is YFSETQ. Trimming cost V 0 bases and J 5 bases, with 16 bases left between them. The CDR3 contains 16 residues. The CDR3 loop reads CASSLAGTDPGDTQYF. CDR3 nucleotide sequence: TGCGCCAGCAGCTTGGCCGGGACGGACCCCGGAGATACGCAGTATTTT.

This clonotype came up a few times. The chain joins TRBV2 to TRBJ1-1; D unclear. Germline CDR1 reads SNHLY; CDR2 reads FYNNEI. The ends were cut back, 7 bases at V and 7 bases at J, with 10 bases in the middle. CDR3 length equals 11 residues. The CDR3 sequence is CASIFPGEAFF. The CDR3 nucleotides read TGTGCCAGCATTTTCCCAGGTGAAGCTTTCTTT.

There are many counts of this clonotype. The rearrangement uses TRBV5-4 and TRBJ2-2; D is ambiguous. The CDR3 has 14 amino acids. CDR1 is SGHNT, CDR2 YYREEE, per germline (reference sequence). Trimming stripped 4 bases from V and 3 bases from J, with 10 bases between. CDR3 nucleotides: TGTGCCAGCAGCACAGACTGGGACACCGGGGAGCTGTTTTTT. This codes for CASSTDWDTGELFF. Full variable domain (missing parts from reference TRBV5-4 and TRBJ2-2): ETGVTQSPTHLIKTRGQQVTLRCSSQSGHNTVSWYQQALGQGPQFIFQYYREEENGRGNFPPRFSGLQFPNYSSELNVNALELDDSALYLCASSTDWDTGELFFGEGSRLTVL.